These T cell receptor beta chains were read from a single sample in a study of blood T cell repertoires in COVID-19. Profiling relied on immunoSEQ multiplex PCR, and the TCRdb table lists in-frame clones only, not all of them. The sample comprises about 51,000 clones, around 83% of which are singletons, and 3.5% to 4.5% rests with the top ten. The sequencing sample was made of peripheral blood. The receptors stem from a man at least 80 years old with active COVID-19. The CDR3 runs from the conserved cysteine through the conserved F or W. Fields, in order: CDR3 length, D gene, V gene, clone size, J gene, CDR3 DNA, CDR3 protein. D genes are given only for firm matches. Clone size appears in some rows only: once, few, many, or a class for an expanded clone.

16	.	TRBV5-3	.	TRBJ2-1	TGTGCCAGAAGCGGCAGACAGGGGCTAGCGGACAATGAGCAGTTCTTC	CARSGRQGLADNEQFF
16	TRBD1	TRBV6-2/TRBV6-3	few	TRBJ1-6	TGTGCCAGCAGCGTACTCGGGACAGGGGAACGATCACCCCTCCACTTT	CASSVLGTGERSPLHF
13	TRBD2	TRBV24-1	.	TRBJ2-1	TGTGCCACCAGGACTAGCGGGACTAATGAGCAGTTCTTC	CATRTSGTNEQFF
14	.	TRBV6-5	.	TRBJ1-6	TGTGCCAGCAGTTACGCGGGGGTCCCCTCACCCCTCCACTTT	CASSYAGVPSPLHF
14	TRBD1	TRBV5-1	.	TRBJ2-3	TGCGCCAGCAGCCTCGGACAGGGGAAAGATACGCAGTATTTT	CASSLGQGKDTQYF
13	TRBD1	TRBV18	.	TRBJ1-2	TGTGCCAGCTCACCTTCGACAGGGAATGGCTACACCTTC	CASSPSTGNGYTF
15	TRBD1	TRBV7-8	.	TRBJ1-5	TGTGCCAGCAGCCCCGGGACAGGATCAAATCAGCCCCAGCATTTT	CASSPGTGSNQPQHF
14	.	TRBV5-6	.	TRBJ2-1	TGTGCCAGCAGCTTGGATGGGGGCAACAATGAGCAGTTCTTC	CASSLDGGNNEQFF
14	TRBD2	TRBV6-5	.	TRBJ2-2	TGTGCCAGCAGCCAGGGACTAGCCAGCGGGGAGCTGTTTTTT	CASSQGLASGELFF
16	.	TRBV19	.	TRBJ1-3	TGTGCCAGTAGTAGCTCGGGGTCCCTCTGGAGAAACACCATATATTTT	CASSSSGSLWRNTIYF
14	.	TRBV6-5	once	TRBJ1-2	TGTGCCAGCAGTTACTACCGGCAGGACTATGGCTACACCTTC	CASSYYRQDYGYTF
13	.	TRBV5-6	.	TRBJ1-1	TGTGCCAGCAGCTTACGGGGGTCGACTGAAGCTTTCTTT	CASSLRGSTEAFF
17	.	TRBV9	.	TRBJ2-4	TGTGCCAGCAGCGAGTCGGGTTCAGGACTAGCCAAAAACATTCAGTACTTC	CASSESGSGLAKNIQYF
16	.	TRBV6-2/TRBV6-3	.	TRBJ1-1	TGTGCCAGCAGTTATTTTGCCAGGGAGGTGGAGTCTGAAGCTTTCTTT	CASSYFAREVESEAFF
18	TRBD1	TRBV7-8	.	TRBJ2-6	TGTGCCAGCAGCCTTAGGGACAGGACCGACTCTGGGGCCAACGTCCTGACTTTC	CASSLRDRTDSGANVLTF
16	TRBD2	TRBV18	.	TRBJ2-2	TGTGCCAGCTCAGGGACTAGCGGGGTGAACACCGGGGAGCTGTTTTTT	CASSGTSGVNTGELFF
14	.	TRBV5-6	.	TRBJ1-6	TGTGCCAGCAGCCCCCGGGACATGCGATCACCCCTCCACTTT	CASSPRDMRSPLHF
16	TRBD2	TRBV5-1	.	TRBJ2-2	TGCGCCAGCGCCCCTGGGGAGGGACGAAACACCGGGGAGCTGTTTTTT	CASAPGEGRNTGELFF
13	.	TRBV30	.	TRBJ1-1	TGTGCCTGGAGTCCCAGGGCGAACACTGAAGCTTTCTTT	CAWSPRANTEAFF
15	TRBD1	TRBV7-2	.	TRBJ2-5	TGTGCCAGCAGCCCGTCCTTAGACAGGGGGGAGACCCAGTACTTC	CASSPSLDRGETQYF
13	TRBD2	TRBV10-1	.	TRBJ2-5	TGCGCCACCCAGCGGGAAAGGCTGGAGACCCAGTACTTC	CATQRERLETQYF
13	.	TRBV7-3	.	TRBJ1-2	TGTGCCAGCAGCTACAGTCCTCTTTATGGCTACACCTTC	CASSYSPLYGYTF
14	.	TRBV7-2	once	TRBJ2-5	TGTGCCAGCAGCTTGGCGGGAATGGGAGAGACCCAGTACTTC	CASSLAGMGETQYF
15	.	TRBV5-5	.	TRBJ2-7	TGTGCCAGCAGCCTCGCTACTGTGTCAGGGGTCGAGCAGTACTTC	CASSLATVSGVEQYF
16	TRBD2	TRBV4-2	.	TRBJ2-7	TGTGCCAGCAGCCAAGATGGCAGTAGCGGGAGGTATGAGCAGTACTTC	CASSQDGSSGRYEQYF
14	.	TRBV7-9	.	TRBJ2-7	TGTGCCAGCAGCTCATCGGGACACCCCTACGAGCAGTACTTC	CASSSSGHPYEQYF
13	.	TRBV2	.	TRBJ2-2	TGTGCCAGCAATGTCCTGTCCGCCGGGGAGCTGTTTTTT	CASNVLSAGELFF
15	.	TRBV5-6	.	TRBJ2-1	TGTGCCAGCACCCCTTCGGACTCCCTTTACGATGAGCAGTTCTTC	CASTPSDSLYDEQFF
15	.	TRBV27	.	TRBJ2-7	TGTGCCAGCAGTCCCTTCGGGACTGATGCCTACGAGCAGTACTTC	CASSPFGTDAYEQYF
14	TRBD1	TRBV6-2/TRBV6-3	.	TRBJ1-5	TGTGCCAGCAGTCCAGGGACAGGGTATCAGCCCCAGCATTTT	CASSPGTGYQPQHF
19	TRBD2	TRBV12-5	medium-sized	TRBJ2-7	TGTGCTAGTGGTTTAGTACCGGGAGGGCCGTTAATTACTCCCTACGAGCAGTACTTC	CASGLVPGGPLITPYEQYF
14	TRBD1	TRBV6-5	.	TRBJ2-7	TGTGCCAGCAGGCGACGGGACAGAGTGGGCGAGCAGTACTTC	CASRRRDRVGEQYF
14	.	TRBV12-5	few	TRBJ1-3	TGTGCTAGTGGTTTTGGCGGATCAGGAAACACCATATATTTT	CASGFGGSGNTIYF
14	.	TRBV5-6	.	TRBJ1-1	TGTGCCAGCAGCCTGGGCAGGGGGAACACTGAAGCTTTCTTT	CASSLGRGNTEAFF
15	.	TRBV9	.	TRBJ2-3	TGTGCCAGCAGCGTACAGGAGGGGAGGACAGATACGCAGTATTTT	CASSVQEGRTDTQYF
16	TRBD2	TRBV4-1	.	TRBJ2-1	TGCGCCAGCAGCCTGCTAACTAGCGGGAGTGGCGATGAGCAGTTCTTC	CASSLLTSGSGDEQFF
14	.	TRBV5-5	.	TRBJ1-2	TGTGCCAGCAGCGAGGCCGACAGGCGGACCACCTACACCTTC	CASSEADRRTTYTF
16	TRBD1	TRBV19	.	TRBJ2-3	TGTGCCAGTAGTATAGGGGGACAGTCCTTTCGGGATACGCAGTATTTT	CASSIGGQSFRDTQYF